This entry describes one T cell receptor (beta chain). The antigen is unknown. An Oncomine TCR Beta short-read assay was used to sequence the DNA from cultured CD4+ T cells. TCRdb reanalysed the PCR reads using MiXCR and keeps one entry per CDR3 protein. The table includes about 19,000 distinct CDR3 sequences, around a third detected once. Treatment of the sample: approximately 11-day PBMC culture with coronavirus spike peptide pools or control peptides (ViraFEST assay). Antigen-specific T cell expansion with peptide pools preceded TCR sequencing in the ViraFEST approach. On day 3 and again on day 7, fresh IL-2 medium was used to replace half the medium. The data were taken from a study of vaccination and CD4 T cells after COVID-19. Germline values: CDR1 SGHAT, CDR2 FQNNGV. Germline trimming cut 5 bases from V and 6 bases from J; bases unmatched to any gene: 5. This CDR3 has 14 residues.

The V and J genes are TRBV11-2 and TRBJ2-7; 12 positions agree with TRBD2. The TCR comes from a human donor with COVID-19. Sequenced: cultured CD4+ T cells from blood. In DNA, the CDR3 is TGTGCCAGCAGCCTAGCGGGGGGGCCTGTCGAGCAGTACTTC. As protein: CASSLAGGPVEQYF.